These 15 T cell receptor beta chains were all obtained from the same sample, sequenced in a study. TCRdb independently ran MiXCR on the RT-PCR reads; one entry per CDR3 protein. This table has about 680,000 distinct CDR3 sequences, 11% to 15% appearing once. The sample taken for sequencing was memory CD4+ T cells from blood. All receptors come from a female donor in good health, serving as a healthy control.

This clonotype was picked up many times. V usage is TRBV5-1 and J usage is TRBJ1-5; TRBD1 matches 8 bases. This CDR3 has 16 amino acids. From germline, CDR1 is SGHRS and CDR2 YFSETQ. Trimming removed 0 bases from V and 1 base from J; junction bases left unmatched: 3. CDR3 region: CASSLDTGGSNQPQHF. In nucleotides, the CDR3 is TGCGCCAGCAGCTTGGATACAGGGGGGAGCAATCAGCCCCAGCATTTT.

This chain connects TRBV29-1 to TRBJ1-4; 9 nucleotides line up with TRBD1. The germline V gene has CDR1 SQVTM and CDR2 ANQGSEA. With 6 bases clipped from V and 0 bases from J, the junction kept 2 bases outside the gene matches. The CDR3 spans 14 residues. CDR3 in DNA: TGCAGCGTCCGACAGGGGGCAACTAATGAAAAACTGTTTTTT. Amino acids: CSVRQGATNEKLFF.

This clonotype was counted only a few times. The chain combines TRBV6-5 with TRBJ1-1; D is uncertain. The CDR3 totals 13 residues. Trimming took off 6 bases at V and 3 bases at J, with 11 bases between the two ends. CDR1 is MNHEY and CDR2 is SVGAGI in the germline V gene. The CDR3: CASSPIFYTEAFF. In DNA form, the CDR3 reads TGTGCCAGCAGCCCCATTTTTTACACTGAAGCTTTCTTT.

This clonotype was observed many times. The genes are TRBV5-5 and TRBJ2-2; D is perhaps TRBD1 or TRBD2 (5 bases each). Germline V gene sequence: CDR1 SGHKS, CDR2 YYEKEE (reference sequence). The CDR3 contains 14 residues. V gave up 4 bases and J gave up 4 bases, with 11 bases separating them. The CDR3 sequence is CASSPHGGTGELFF. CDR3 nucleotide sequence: TGTGCCAGCAGCCCCCATGGGGGCACCGGGGAGCTGTTTTTT.

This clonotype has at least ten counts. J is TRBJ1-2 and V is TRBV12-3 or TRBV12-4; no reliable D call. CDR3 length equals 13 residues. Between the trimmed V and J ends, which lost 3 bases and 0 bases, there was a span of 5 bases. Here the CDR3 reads CASSFDTNYGYTF. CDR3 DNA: TGTGCCAGCAGTTTCGACACTAACTATGGCTACACCTTC.

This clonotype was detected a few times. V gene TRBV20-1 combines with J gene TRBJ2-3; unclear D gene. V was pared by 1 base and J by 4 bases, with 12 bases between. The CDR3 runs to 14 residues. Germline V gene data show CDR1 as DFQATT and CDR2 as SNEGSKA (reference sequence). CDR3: CSARGGSFPDTQYF. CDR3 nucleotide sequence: TGCAGTGCTAGAGGAGGCAGTTTCCCAGATACGCAGTATTTT.

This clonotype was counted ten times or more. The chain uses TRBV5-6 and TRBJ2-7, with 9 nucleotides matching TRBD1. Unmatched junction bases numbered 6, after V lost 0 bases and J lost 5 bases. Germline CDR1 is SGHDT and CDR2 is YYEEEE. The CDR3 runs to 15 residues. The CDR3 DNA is TGTGCCAGCAGCTTGGTGGGGACAGGGAGCCACGAGCAGTACTTC. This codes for CASSLVGTGSHEQYF.

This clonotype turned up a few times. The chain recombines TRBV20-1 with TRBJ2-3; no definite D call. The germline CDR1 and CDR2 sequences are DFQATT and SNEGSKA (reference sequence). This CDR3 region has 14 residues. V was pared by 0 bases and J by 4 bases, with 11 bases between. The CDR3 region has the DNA TGCAGTGCTAGAGATCCCCGGGTCGCAGATACGCAGTATTTT. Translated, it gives CSARDPRVADTQYF.

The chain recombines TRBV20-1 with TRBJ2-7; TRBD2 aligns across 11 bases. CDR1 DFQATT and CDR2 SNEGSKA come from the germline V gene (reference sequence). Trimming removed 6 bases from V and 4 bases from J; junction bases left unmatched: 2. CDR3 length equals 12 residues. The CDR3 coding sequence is TGCAGTGCCTCTAGCGGGAGGTACGAGCAGTACTTC. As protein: CSASSGRYEQYF.

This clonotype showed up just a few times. CDR3 amino acids: CASSPAHGRRVYEQYF. In DNA, the CDR3 is TGTGCCAGCAGCCCTGCACACGGGCGGCGGGTCTACGAGCAGTACTTC. The chain joins TRBV4-2 to TRBJ2-7; D is perhaps TRBD2 (5 bases). The ends were cut back, 4 bases at V and 3 bases at J, with 19 bases in the middle. Germline V gene data show CDR1 as LGHNA and CDR2 as YNFKEQ. CDR3 size: 16 residues.

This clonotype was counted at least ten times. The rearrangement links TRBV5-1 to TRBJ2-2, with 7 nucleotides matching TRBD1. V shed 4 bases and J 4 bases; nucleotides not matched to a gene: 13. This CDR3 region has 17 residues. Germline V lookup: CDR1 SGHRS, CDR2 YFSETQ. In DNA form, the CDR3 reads TGCGCCAGCAGCCCGCAAACAGGGGCTGGGGGCACCGGGGAGCTGTTTTTT. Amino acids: CASSPQTGAGGTGELFF.

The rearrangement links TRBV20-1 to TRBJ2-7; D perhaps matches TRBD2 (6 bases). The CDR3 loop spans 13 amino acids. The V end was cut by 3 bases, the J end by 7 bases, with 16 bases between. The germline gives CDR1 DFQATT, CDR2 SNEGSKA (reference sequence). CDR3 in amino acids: CSASFAGMYEQYF. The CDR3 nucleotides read TGCAGTGCTAGCTTCGCGGGAATGTATGAGCAGTACTTC.

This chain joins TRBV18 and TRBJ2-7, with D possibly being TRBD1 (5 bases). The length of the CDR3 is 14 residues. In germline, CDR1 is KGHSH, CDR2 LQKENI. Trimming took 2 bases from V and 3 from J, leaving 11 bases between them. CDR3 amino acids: CASSPLQANYEQYF. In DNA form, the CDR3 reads TGTGCCAGCTCACCATTACAGGCCAACTACGAGCAGTACTTC.

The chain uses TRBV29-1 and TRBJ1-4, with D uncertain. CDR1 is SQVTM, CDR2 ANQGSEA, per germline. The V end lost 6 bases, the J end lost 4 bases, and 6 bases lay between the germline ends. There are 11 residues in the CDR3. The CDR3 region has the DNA TGCAGCGTCTATCGTAATGAAAAACTGTTTTTT. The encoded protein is CSVYRNEKLFF. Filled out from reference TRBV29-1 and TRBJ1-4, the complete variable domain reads SAVISQKPSRDICQRGTSLTIQCQVDSQVTMMFWYRQQPGQSLTLIATANQGSEATYESGFVIDKFPISRPNLTFSTLTVSNMSPEDSSIYLCSVYRNEKLFFGSGTQLSVL.

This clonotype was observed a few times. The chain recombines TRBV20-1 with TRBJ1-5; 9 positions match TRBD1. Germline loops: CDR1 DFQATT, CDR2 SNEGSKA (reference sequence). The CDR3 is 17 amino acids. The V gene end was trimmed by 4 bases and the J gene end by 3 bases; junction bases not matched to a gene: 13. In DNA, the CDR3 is TGCAGTGCTATCTCAATTATCCGGGACAGGGACAATCAGCCCCAGCATTTT. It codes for CSAISIIRDRDNQPQHF.